The 6 T cell receptor beta chains given below trace back to one sample, sequenced in a study of cytomegalovirus exposure and HLA in healthy donors. Primers: 60 Vbeta forward and 13 Jbeta reverse. Generated by immunoSEQ multiplex PCR, the TCRdb table keeps only in-frame clones and is missing some. Its table records more than 95,000 clones. The sample comprised PBMCs. The receptors were gathered from a man aged 35-49 years in good health and CMV-seronegative.

The J gene is TRBJ2-5, the V gene TRBV30, with TRBD2 as a possible D gene (6 bases). Trimming shortened V by 5 bases and J by 0 bases, and 13 bases separated the two germline ends. Looked up from germline, CDR1 is GTSNPN and CDR2 is SVGIG (reference sequence). CDR3 size: 14 residues. The CDR3 region is CAWGSGTNQETQYF. DNA of the CDR3: TGTGCCTGGGGTAGCGGAACGAACCAAGAGACCCAGTACTTC.

This chain links TRBV5-4 with TRBJ1-4, with TRBD1 identical over 10 bases. Looked up from germline, CDR1 is SGHNT and CDR2 is YYREEE (reference sequence). J gave up 8 bases and V 3 bases, and 7 bases lay outside the gene matches. This CDR3 is 15 amino acids long. The CDR3 DNA follows: TGTGCCAGCAGCTCACAGGACAGGGGGATAGAAAAACTGTTTTTT. Residues: CASSSQDRGIEKLFF.

The chain has TRBV2 and TRBJ1-1, with a tentative D call TRBD1 (6 bases). Trimming stripped 3 bases from V and 3 bases from J, with 14 bases between. The CDR3 is 15 amino acids. Per the germline V gene, CDR1 is SNHLY and CDR2 is FYNNEI. Here the CDR3 DNA reads TGTGCCAGCAGTGACGAATCAGGGGTCGACACTGAAGCTTTCTTT. Encoded protein: CASSDESGVDTEAFF.

The chain joins TRBV28 to TRBJ1-3, with unresolved D. There are 16 residues in the CDR3. Trimming pared 4 bases from V and 1 base from J, leaving 14 bases between. CDR1 is MDHEN and CDR2 is SYDVKM in the germline V gene. CDR3 sequence reads: CASSSATTGSGNTIYF. The CDR3 DNA follows: TGTGCCAGCAGTTCCGCGACGACGGGGTCTGGAAACACCATATATTTT.

The chain has TRBV5-1 and TRBJ2-5, with 9 bases lining up with TRBD1. The DNA matches TRBJ2-7 better at its end, which makes the J call doubtful. Germline V gene sequence: CDR1 SGHRS, CDR2 YFSETQ. The CDR3 sequence is 15 residues long. CDR3 residues: CASSLETGGSYEQYF. The CDR3 coding sequence is TGCGCCAGCAGCTTGGAGACAGGGGGTTCCTACGAGCAGTACTTC.

The CDR3, as DNA: TGCAGCATGACAGGGAACTCCTACGAGCAGTACTTC. Translated, it gives CSMTGNSYEQYF. The chain links TRBV29-1 to TRBJ2-7; 7 nucleotides line up with TRBD1. J was trimmed by 0 bases and V by 8 bases; bases with no gene match: 4. Germline V CDR1 and CDR2: SQVTM, ANQGSEA. The CDR3 consists of 12 residues.